The T cell receptor beta chain described here comes from a study of OX40 agonist ivuxolimab in advanced cancers. Produced via immunoSEQ multiplex PCR; TCRdb's table is partial and in-frame only. Counted here are more than 12,000 clones, 80% occurring once; the ten biggest clones make up 30% to 45%. This clone has only one observation. The origin of this receptor is an adult with an advanced solid tumor such as melanoma, head and neck, liver or kidney cancer. This specimen consisted of CD4+ or CD8+ T cells sorted from blood, obtained in a trial of the OX40 agonist ivuxolimab.

The CDR3, as DNA: TGTGCCAGCAGCCAAGCGACAGTGTTCTACGAGCAGTACTTC. Its translation: CASSQATVFYEQYF. V is TRBV14 and J is TRBJ2-7, with D tentatively TRBD1 (5 bases). The CDR3 contains 14 residues. V lost 1 base, J lost 3 bases, and 10 bases lay in between. Germline V gene data show CDR1 as SGHDN and CDR2 as FVKESK. Full variable domain (outside the CDR3, taken from reference TRBV14 and TRBJ2-7): EAGVTQFPSHSVIEKGQTVTLRCDPISGHDNLYWYRRVMGKEIKFLLHFVKESKQDESGMPNNRFLAERTGGTYSTLKVQPAELEDSGVYFCASSQATVFYEQYFGPGTRLTVT.